Following are 18 T cell receptor beta chains from one sample sequenced in a study of CD8 T cells in ankylosing spondylitis. Their cognate antigens are unknown. TCRdb itself ran the 5' RACE reads through MiXCR, one entry per CDR3 protein. The sample has a few hundred thousand distinct CDR3 sequences, over 15% seen once. Study-level points and caveats: In ankylosing spondylitis blood, a motif of roughly 8 highly homologous TCR beta variants appeared characteristic.

The sequencing input was blood, either unsorted or a sorted T cell fraction (not recorded which). These receptors were taken from a male donor with ankylosing spondylitis.

Worth noting for this clonotype: Its ends do not fully match the called genes, so a read error is possible. The CDR3 reads CTSRELAGGLSSTDTQYF. CDR3 nucleotides: TGTACCAGCAGAGAGCTAGCGGGAGGGTTATCTAGCACAGATACGCAGTATTTT. This sequence joins TRBV12-3 or TRBV12-4 and TRBJ2-3; 12 bases are shared with TRBD2. This CDR3 region has 18 residues.

Turning to this clonotype: This could be a read error, since a much larger clone is one nucleotide away. This chain uses TRBV4-3 with TRBJ1-5; no clear D. CDR1 is LGHNA and CDR2 is YSLEER in the germline V gene. V was pared by 0 bases and J by 5 bases, with 14 bases between. CDR3 length: 16 amino acids. CDR3 residues: CASSQDWEQSHQPQHF. The CDR3 bases are TGCGCCAGCAGCCAAGATTGGGAACAGAGCCATCAGCCCCAGCATTTT.

This chain connects TRBV5-1 to TRBJ2-5; 12 positions agree with TRBD2. J gave up 5 bases and V 6 bases, and 5 bases lay outside the gene matches. The CDR3 extends over 14 amino acids. Germline loops: CDR1 SGHRS, CDR2 YFSETQ. CDR3 loop: CASTTSGSAETQYF. The CDR3 DNA reads as TGCGCCAGCACGACTAGCGGGAGCGCTGAGACCCAGTACTTC.

The chain joins TRBV10-3 to TRBJ1-2; tentative D call: TRBD1 (5 bases). The germline gives CDR1 ENHRY, CDR2 SYGVKD. The V gene lost 6 bases and the J gene lost 6 bases, with 20 bases spanning the gap. The CDR3 totals 15 residues. CDR3 loop: CAIRGGPEGRNGYTF. The CDR3 DNA follows: TGTGCCATCAGGGGCGGACCGGAGGGGAGGAATGGCTACACCTTC.

This clonotype was found a few times. The chain links TRBV10-3 to TRBJ1-1, with TRBD1 identical over 11 bases. Trimming cost V 4 bases and J 4 bases; bases outside gene matches: 2. The CDR3 has 14 amino acids. Germline CDR1 ENHRY, CDR2 SYGVKD. CDR3 DNA: TGTGCCATCAGTGGGGGACAGGGGGTCACTGAAGCTTTCTTT. Its protein is CAISGGQGVTEAFF.

The rearrangement uses TRBV2 and TRBJ2-1, with D uncertain. Trimming removed 2 bases at V and 5 bases at J, with 10 bases between. Germline CDR1 SNHLY, CDR2 FYNNEI. The CDR3 runs 14 residues. CDR3 region: CASSEFIWDNEQFF. The CDR3 region has the DNA TGTGCCAGCAGTGAATTTATCTGGGACAATGAGCAGTTCTTC.

This clonotype has only a few counts. The chain joins TRBV9 to TRBJ2-3; 10 bases agree with TRBD2. V lost 0 bases, J lost 5 bases, and 6 bases stayed unmatched. This CDR3 spans 16 amino acids. Germline-derived CDR1 and CDR2 are SGDLS and YYNGEE. CDR3 coding DNA: TGTGCCAGCAGCGTAGGAGCGGGGGGGCCTGGAGATACGCAGTATTTT. Residues: CASSVGAGGPGDTQYF.

A few counts support this clonotype. The V call is TRBV6-1, the J call TRBJ2-1, with TRBD2 identical over 11 bases. The CDR3 consists of 15 residues. The germline V gene has CDR1 MNHNS and CDR2 SASEGT. With 6 bases clipped from V and 3 bases from J, the junction kept 4 bases outside the gene matches. CDR3 nucleotides: TGTGCCAGCAGATCAGGGACTAGCGGCTACAATGAGCAGTTCTTC. This gives the protein CASRSGTSGYNEQFF.

This clonotype has more than one count but fewer than ten. The V call is TRBV5-1, the J call TRBJ2-7; TRBD2 matches at 13 bases. Germline V gene lookup returns CDR1 SGHRS and CDR2 YFSETQ. The V and J ends lost 4 bases and 2 bases, in that order; junction bases with no gene match: 3. This CDR3 has 15 residues. The chain's CDR3 is CASSITSGGAYEQYF. The CDR3, as DNA: TGCGCCAGCAGCATCACTAGCGGGGGGGCCTACGAGCAGTACTTC.

The rearrangement uses TRBV27 and TRBJ2-3; TRBD1 is a possible D gene (6 bases). The CDR3 is 14 residues long. Trimming shortened V by 6 bases and J by 5 bases, and 15 bases separated the two germline ends. Germline-derived CDR1 and CDR2 are MNHEY and SMNVEV (reference sequence). The DNA of the CDR3 is TGTGCCAGCAGCCGTACCGGGACATTAGATACGCAGTATTTT. Amino acids: CASSRTGTLDTQYF.

Many counts were recorded for this clonotype. This rearrangement joins TRBV29-1 to TRBJ2-1, with 12 positions matching TRBD2. Germline-derived CDR1 and CDR2 are SQVTM and ANQGSEA. The CDR3 runs to 13 residues. V shed 8 bases, J shed 11 bases, and the junction held 10 bases outside the gene matches. The CDR3 nucleotides read TGCAGCCAACTTGGGACTAGCGGGTCCAAGCAGTTCTTC. Its protein product is CSQLGTSGSKQFF.

V and J are TRBV5-1 and TRBJ2-3; 8 bases fit TRBD1. Trimming removed 4 bases from V and 6 bases from J; junction bases left unmatched: 7. CDR1 and CDR2 (germline): SGHRS, YFSETQ. The CDR3 runs 14 residues. CDR3 in amino acids: CASSRRGLGDTQYF. CDR3 bases: TGCGCCAGCAGCCGCAGGGGGCTTGGGGATACGCAGTATTTT. The variable domain in full, with the rest retrieved from reference TRBV5-1 and TRBJ2-3, is KAGVTQTPRYLIKTRGQQVTLSCSPISGHRSVSWYQQTPGQGLQFLFEYFSETQRNKGNFPGRFSGRQFSNSRSEMNVSTLELGDSALYLCASSRRGLGDTQYFGPGTRLTVL.

This clonotype was picked up a small number of times. This chain uses TRBV15 with TRBJ2-1, with 7 bases identical to TRBD2. The CDR3 runs 17 residues. Looked up from germline, CDR1 is LNHNV and CDR2 is YYDKDF (reference sequence). Trimming at V came to 1 base and at J to 6 bases, leaving 12 bases not matched to a gene. CDR3 sequence: CATSRVGVGREGNEQFF. Here the CDR3 DNA reads TGTGCCACCAGCAGAGTGGGTGTGGGCAGGGAGGGCAATGAGCAGTTCTTC. Drawing the rest from reference TRBV15 and TRBJ2-1, the complete variable domain is DAMVIQNPRYQVTQFGKPVTLSCSQTLNHNVMYWYQQKSSQAPKLLFHYYDKDFNNEADTPDNFQSRRPNTSFCFLDIRSPGLGDTAMYLCATSRVGVGREGNEQFFGPGTRLTVL.

The chain links TRBV29-1 to TRBJ1-1, with no clear D. Trimming took off 4 bases at V and 4 bases at J, with 4 bases between the two ends. This CDR3 spans 10 amino acids. Germline V CDR1 and CDR2: SQVTM, ANQGSEA. The CDR3 DNA sequence: TGCAGCGTTGCGGGCACTGAAGCTTTCTTT. Translating it yields CSVAGTEAFF.

This clonotype was seen more than once but under ten times. The V and J genes are TRBV7-2 and TRBJ2-7, with D possibly TRBD1 on 6 matching bases. The germline V gene encodes CDR1 SGHTA and CDR2 FQGNSA. V gave up 0 bases and J gave up 2 bases, with 20 bases separating them. The CDR3 is made up of 18 amino acids. The CDR3 bases are TGTGCCAGCAGCTTAGCGGTCAGGGGAATACGAACTCCCTACGAGCAGTACTTC. Translated: CASSLAVRGIRTPYEQYF.

The chain recombines TRBV6-5 with TRBJ2-2; no definite D call. Trimming shortened V by 2 bases and J by 4 bases, and 2 bases separated the two germline ends. Looked up from germline, CDR1 is MNHEY and CDR2 is SVGAGI. CDR3 length: 12 residues. DNA of the CDR3: TGTGCCAGCAGTTACAGCACCGGGGAGCTGTTTTTT. This gives the protein CASSYSTGELFF.

Concerning this clonotype: This could be a read error, since a much larger clone is one nucleotide away. This chain joins TRBV12-3 or TRBV12-4 and TRBJ2-1; the match to TRBD2 covers 14 bases. Trimming removed 8 bases from V and 4 bases from J; junction bases left unmatched: 16. This CDR3 spans 19 amino acids. Here the CDR3 reads CASCKAGTSGGLGYNEQFF. CDR3 in DNA: TGTGCCAGCTGCAAAGCCGGGACTAGCGGGGGCTTGGGGTACAATGAGCAGTTCTTC.

This clonotype was seen many times. The J gene is TRBJ1-2, the V gene TRBV12-3 or TRBV12-4; weak D call: TRBD1 (6 bases). Trimming pared 2 bases from V and 3 bases from J, leaving 7 bases between. This CDR3 region has 13 residues. CDR3 amino acids: CASSLHRDYGYTF. The CDR3 region has the DNA TGTGCCAGCAGTTTACACAGGGACTATGGCTACACCTTC.